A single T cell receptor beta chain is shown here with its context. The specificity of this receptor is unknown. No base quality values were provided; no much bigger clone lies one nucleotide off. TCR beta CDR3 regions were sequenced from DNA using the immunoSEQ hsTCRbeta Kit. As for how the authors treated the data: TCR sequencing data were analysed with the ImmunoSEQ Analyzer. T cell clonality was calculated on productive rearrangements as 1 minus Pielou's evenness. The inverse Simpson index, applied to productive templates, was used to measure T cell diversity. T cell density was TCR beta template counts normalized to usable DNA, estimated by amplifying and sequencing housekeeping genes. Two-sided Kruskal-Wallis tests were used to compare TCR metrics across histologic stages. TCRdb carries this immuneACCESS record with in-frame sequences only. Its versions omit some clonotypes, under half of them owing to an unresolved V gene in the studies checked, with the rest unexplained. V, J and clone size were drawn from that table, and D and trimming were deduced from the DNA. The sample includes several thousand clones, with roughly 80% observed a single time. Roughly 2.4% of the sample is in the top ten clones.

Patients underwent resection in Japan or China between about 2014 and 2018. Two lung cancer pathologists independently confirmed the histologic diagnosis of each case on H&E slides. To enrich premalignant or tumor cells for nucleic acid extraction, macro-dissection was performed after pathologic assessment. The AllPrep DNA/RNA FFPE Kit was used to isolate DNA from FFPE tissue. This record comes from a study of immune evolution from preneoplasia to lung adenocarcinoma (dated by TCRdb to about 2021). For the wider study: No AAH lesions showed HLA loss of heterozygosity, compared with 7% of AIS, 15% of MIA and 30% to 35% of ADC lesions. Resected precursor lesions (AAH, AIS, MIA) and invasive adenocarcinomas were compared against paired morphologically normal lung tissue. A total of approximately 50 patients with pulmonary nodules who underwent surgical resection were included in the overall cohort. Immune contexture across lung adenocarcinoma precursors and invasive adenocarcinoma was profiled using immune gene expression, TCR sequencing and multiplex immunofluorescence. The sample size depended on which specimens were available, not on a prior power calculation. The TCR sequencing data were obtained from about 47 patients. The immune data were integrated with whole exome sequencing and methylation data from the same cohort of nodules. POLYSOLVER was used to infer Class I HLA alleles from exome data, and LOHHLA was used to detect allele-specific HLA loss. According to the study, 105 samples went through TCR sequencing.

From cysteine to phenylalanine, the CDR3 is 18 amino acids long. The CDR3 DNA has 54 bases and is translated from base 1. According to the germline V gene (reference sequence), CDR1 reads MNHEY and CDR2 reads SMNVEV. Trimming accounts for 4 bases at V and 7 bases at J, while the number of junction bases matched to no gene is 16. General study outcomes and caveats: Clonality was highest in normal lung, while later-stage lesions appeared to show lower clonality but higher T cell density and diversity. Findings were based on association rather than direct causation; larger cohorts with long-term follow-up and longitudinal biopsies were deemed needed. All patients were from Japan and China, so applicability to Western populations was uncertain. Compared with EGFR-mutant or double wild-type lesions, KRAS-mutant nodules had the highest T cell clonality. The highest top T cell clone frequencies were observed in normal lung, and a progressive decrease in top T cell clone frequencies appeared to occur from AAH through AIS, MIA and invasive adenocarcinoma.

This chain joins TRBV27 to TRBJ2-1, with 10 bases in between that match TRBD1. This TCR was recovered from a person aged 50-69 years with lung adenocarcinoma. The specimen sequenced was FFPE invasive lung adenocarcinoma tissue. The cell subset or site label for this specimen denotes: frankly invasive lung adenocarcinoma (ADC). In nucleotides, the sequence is TGTGCCAGCAGTTCAAACATTAGGGACAGGGGCGCTTGGAATGAGCAGTTCTTC. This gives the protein CASSSNIRDRGAWNEQFF.